The 25 T cell receptor beta chains given below trace back to one sample, sequenced in a study of prognosis after radiotherapy for stage I lung cancer (dated by TCRdb to about 2021). The data were produced on an Illumina HiSeq 3000. Two rounds of multiplex PCR were used to amplify the TCR beta CDR3 region from genomic DNA. In the first round of PCR, primers specific to each TRBV and TRBJ gene were used, and the primer sequences are filed in Chinese patent CN105087789A. TCRdb redid the processing of the public reads, applying fastp at Q25 and MiXCR, and retained in-frame beta chains. Here each entry gathers all rows of one CDR3 protein and keeps the most common genes and DNA. This sample is represented by 50,000 or so distinct CDR3 sequences; roughly 35% of them were singletons. The ten largest account for about a tenth of the sample. Sequenced here: PBMCs, sampled before or after stereotactic body radiation therapy (not recorded which). Source of these receptors: a donor aged 50 or older with non-small cell lung cancer.

This clonotype was counted many times. This sequence joins TRBV27 and TRBJ2-1; 9 bases fit TRBD2. The junction had 4 bases not matched to a gene; V was cut back by 5 bases and J by 2 bases. Germline CDR1 is MNHEY and CDR2 is SMNVEV (reference sequence). The CDR3 runs to 15 residues. The CDR3 nucleotides are TGTGCCAGCAGTCCGAGCGGGAGGACCTACAATGAGCAGTTCTTC. It yields the protein CASSPSGRTYNEQFF.

In the case of this clonotype: A far larger clone is one nucleotide away, so this likely arose from a read error. V and J are TRBV6-1 and TRBJ2-1; 7 bases map to TRBD2. V shed 3 bases, J shed 5 bases, and the junction held 7 bases outside the gene matches. Germline values: CDR1 MNHNS, CDR2 SASEGT. The CDR3 is made up of 15 amino acids. CDR3 sequence (DNA): TGTGCCAGCAGTGACGCTGCGGGAGTTCACAATGAGCAGTTCTTC. The encoded protein is CASSDAAGVHNEQFF.

Details on this clonotype: Since a far larger clone is one base different, this is likely a read error. This sequence joins TRBV6-1 and TRBJ1-5, with 10 bases matching TRBD1. CDR1 and CDR2 (germline): MNHNS, SASEGT. Germline trimming cut 7 bases from V and 0 bases from J; bases unmatched to any gene: 9. This CDR3 contains 17 residues. Written as DNA, the CDR3 is TGTGCCAGCATTTTTGGGACAGGGGTAGCTAGCAATCAGCCCCAGCATTTT. This sequence encodes CASIFGTGVASNQPQHF.

This clonotype has just a few counts. This sequence may be a read error, since a much larger clone differs from it by one base. The V call is TRBV6-9, the J call TRBJ2-7; weak D call: TRBD2 (7 bases). Trimming cost V 3 bases and J 4 bases, with 19 bases left between them. There are 16 residues in the CDR3. Germline V gene data show CDR1 as MNHGY and CDR2 as SVAAGI. CDR3 sequence: CASSYGGRARSYEQYV. The CDR3 nucleotides read TGTGCCAGCAGTTACGGGGGGCGGGCGCGGAGTTACGAGCAGTACGTC.

With respect to this clonotype: This clone may be a read error of a much larger clone one base away. The rearrangement joins TRBV6-1 to TRBJ1-2, with no clear D. This CDR3 is built from 13 residues. V was trimmed by 5 bases and J by 8 bases, leaving 15 bases between them. Germline values: CDR1 MNHNS, CDR2 SASEGT. The CDR3 region is CASSRTGPAGYTF. The CDR3 DNA is TGTGCCAGCAGTAGGACGGGCCCGGCGGGCTACACCTTC.

This clonotype was counted ten times or more. The V gene is TRBV7-2, the J gene TRBJ2-6; 7 bases fit TRBD2. The J segment lost 8 bases and the V segment lost 5 bases, leaving 3 bases of the junction unmatched. The CDR3 totals 13 residues. Germline CDR1 and CDR2: SGHTA and FQGNSA. CDR3 sequence: CASSRGVTNVLTF. For the CDR3, the DNA is TGTGCCAGCAGCCGGGGGGTTACCAACGTCCTGACTTTC.

Note on this clonotype: This may be a read error, as it is one base from a much larger clone. This sequence joins TRBV9 and TRBJ1-5; the D gene is possibly TRBD1 (6 bases). CDR1 is SGDLS, CDR2 YYNGEE, per germline. V was clipped by 0 bases and J by 3 bases, with 10 bases between them. The CDR3 runs to 15 residues. CDR3 bases: TGTGCCAGCAGCGTAGAAGGGGGTCTCAATCAGCCCCAGCATTTT. Residues: CASSVEGGLNQPQHF.

This clonotype has at least ten counts. This chain connects TRBV15 to TRBJ1-1; tentative D call: TRBD1 (5 bases). The CDR3 sequence is 13 residues long. The V end was cut by 9 bases, the J end by 0 bases, with 11 bases between. Germline V gene lookup returns CDR1 LNHNV and CDR2 YYDKDF (reference sequence). The CDR3, as DNA: TGTGCCACAGAAGGACACATGAACACTGAAGCTTTCTTT. Protein: CATEGHMNTEAFF.

Comment on this clonotype: A much larger clone is a single base away; this may be a read error. J is TRBJ2-5 and V is TRBV7-2; a possible D gene is TRBD2 (5 bases). Germline V gene lookup returns CDR1 SGHTA and CDR2 FQGNSA. Trimming removed 8 bases from V and 3 bases from J, with 10 bases in between. This CDR3 is 12 amino acids long. CDR3 DNA sequence: TGTGCCAGCTTCGGGATCAAAGAGACCCAGTACTTC. Amino acid sequence: CASFGIKETQYF.

This clonotype showed up many times. The gene calls are TRBV2 and TRBJ1-6; D remains ambiguous. V was shortened by 3 bases and J by 7 bases, with 13 bases between the two germline ends. The length of the CDR3 is 15 residues. Looked up from germline, CDR1 is SNHLY and CDR2 is FYNNEI. The CDR3 nucleotides are TGTGCCAGCAGTGACAATTGGTCAGTGAATTCACCCCTCCACTTT. This encodes CASSDNWSVNSPLHF.

This clonotype was counted ten times or more. The genes are TRBV3-1 and TRBJ1-4; no clear D. Germline assignment: CDR1 LGHDT and CDR2 YNNKEL (reference sequence). CDR3 size: 13 residues. V was trimmed by 1 base and J by 3 bases, leaving 3 bases between them. The CDR3 nucleotides are TGTGCCAGCAGCCAAGGGTCTAATGAAAAACTGTTTTTT. Protein: CASSQGSNEKLFF.

Comment on this clonotype: One base separates it from a far larger clone, so it is likely a read error. The chain is built from TRBV11-2 and TRBJ2-1; D is unresolved. The germline V gene encodes CDR1 SGHAT and CDR2 FQNNGV. Trimming pared 0 bases from V and 10 bases from J, leaving 13 bases between. The CDR3 runs to 14 residues. The DNA of the CDR3 is TGTGCCAGCAGCTTAGATGTGGTCCTTTACGAGCAGTTCTTC. It translates to CASSLDVVLYEQFF.

This clonotype was detected ten times or more. The rearrangement joins TRBV20-1 to TRBJ2-1; D unclear. With 7 bases removed from V and 5 bases from J, the gap between germline ends came to 9 bases. CDR1 is DFQATT and CDR2 is SNEGSKA in the germline V gene (reference sequence). There are 11 residues in the CDR3. DNA of the CDR3: TGCAGTGTAAATGGGGACAATGAGCAGTTCTTC. Its protein product is CSVNGDNEQFF.

This clonotype occurred many times. The germline gene is not matched at one end of the junction; a read error may be the cause. The V and J genes are TRBV4-1 and TRBJ2-7, with 9 bases aligning to TRBD1. Germline V CDR1 and CDR2: MGHRA, YSYEKL. CDR3 length: 13 amino acids. In nucleotides, the CDR3 is TGCGCCAGCAGCCCCTCGCCCGGGACAGGGACCCACTTC. This encodes CASSPSPGTGTHF.

On this clonotype: A much larger clone lies one base from this, so it may be a read error. The chain joins TRBV6-2 or TRBV6-3 to TRBJ1-5, with D unresolved. The CDR3 length is 13 residues. CDR1 is MNHEY and CDR2 is SVGEGT in the germline V gene. The CDR3 DNA is TGTGCTAGCAGTTACGTGAGCAATCAGCCCCAGCATTTT. This encodes CASSYVSNQPQHF.

This clonotype was counted many times. This chain joins TRBV20-1 and TRBJ2-5, with no clear D. Germline V lookup: CDR1 DFQATT, CDR2 SNEGSKA (reference sequence). The CDR3 covers 15 residues. V gave up 0 bases and J gave up 3 bases, with 14 bases separating them. CDR3: CSARDAKSSKETQYF. CDR3 coding DNA: TGCAGTGCTAGAGATGCGAAGTCTAGTAAAGAGACCCAGTACTTC.

In the case of this clonotype: Since a far larger clone is one base different, this is likely a read error. The chain combines TRBV6-8 with TRBJ2-2; D perhaps matches TRBD1 (5 bases). The germline V gene has CDR1 MNHGY and CDR2 SAAAGT. Deletions cut 7 bases from V and 10 bases from J, with 16 bases between. CDR3 length: 13 amino acids. Written as DNA, the CDR3 is TGTGCCAGCACGAGCAGGGTCCCCGTGGAGCTGTTTTTT. It yields the protein CASTSRVPVELFF.

About this clonotype itself: This may be a read error, as it is one base from a much larger clone. V and J are TRBV28 and TRBJ1-1, with D unclear. This CDR3 has 13 residues. Germline V gene data show CDR1 as MDHEN and CDR2 as SYDVKM. V lost 5 bases to trimming and J lost 5 bases, with 12 bases between them. The CDR3 DNA sequence: TGTGCCAGCAGTGCGGACGGGAGGACTGAAGCTTTCTTT. Protein product: CASSADGRTEAFF. Full variable domain (missing parts from reference TRBV28 and TRBJ1-1): DVKVTQSSRYLVKRTGEKVFLECVQDMDHENMFWYRQDPGLGLRLIYFSYDVKMKEKGDIPEGYSVSREKKERFSLILESASTNQTSMYLCASSADGRTEAFFGQGTRLTVV.

This clonotype was counted many times. The chain is built from TRBV3-1 and TRBJ2-2; D unresolved. The V gene's germline CDR1 is LGHDT and CDR2 YNNKEL (reference sequence). The CDR3 contains 19 residues. Trimming removed 3 bases at V and 3 bases at J, with 23 bases between. CDR3 DNA sequence: TGTGCCAGCAGCCATGCCGACGGTTTTGGGTTAGGCGACACCGGGGAGCTGTTTTTT. Amino acids: CASSHADGFGLGDTGELFF.

This clonotype showed up many times. This chain's CDR3 is CSARTSGREQYF. In DNA form, the CDR3 reads TGCAGTGCTAGGACTAGCGGGAGAGAGCAGTACTTC. V gene TRBV20-1 combines with J gene TRBJ2-7; 12 bases agree with TRBD2. V was pared by 3 bases and J by 7 bases, with 1 base of the junction left unmatched. Germline assignment: CDR1 DFQATT and CDR2 SNEGSKA (reference sequence). CDR3 length: 12 residues.

At least ten counts were recorded for this clonotype. This chain uses TRBV18 with TRBJ1-2; no definite D call. This CDR3 comprises 15 residues. The germline V gene has CDR1 KGHSH and CDR2 LQKENI. The germline V and J ends were trimmed by 3 bases and 5 bases, with 16 bases remaining between them. The CDR3 region is CASSPSDGRRYGYTF. The CDR3 DNA is TGTGCCAGCTCACCGTCCGACGGACGCCGTTATGGCTACACCTTC.

This clonotype turned up a few times. A read error may be the cause here, since a much bigger clone is one base away. V is TRBV6-2 or TRBV6-3 and J is TRBJ1-1; tentative D call: TRBD1 (6 bases). Germline V gene data show CDR1 as MNHEY and CDR2 as SVGEGT. The CDR3 is 13 residues long. CDR3 loop: CVSAGGARTEAFF. The CDR3 region has the DNA TGTGTCAGTGCCGGGGGGGCGCGTACTGAAGCTTTCTTT.

In regard to this clonotype: Being one base from a much bigger clone, this may be a read error. CDR3 amino acids: CASIYDRIETQYF. DNA of the CDR3: TGTGCCAGCATTTACGATCGGATCGAGACCCAGTACTTC. The genes are TRBV6-2 or TRBV6-3 and TRBJ2-5; D remains unclear. The germline V gene encodes CDR1 MNHEY and CDR2 SVGEGT. The CDR3 extends over 13 amino acids.

To note about this clonotype: Its ends do not fully match the called genes, so a read error is possible. The gene calls are TRBV4-1 and TRBJ2-6, with TRBD1 matching over 9 bases. The germline V gene has CDR1 MGHRA and CDR2 YSYEKL. This CDR3 has 18 residues. CDR3 DNA sequence: TGCTCCAGCACGACAGGGGGTAGGGCCGGCTCTGGGGCCAACGTCCTGACTTTC. Amino acids: CSSTTGGRAGSGANVLTF.

Worth noting for this clonotype: A single base separates this from a much larger clone, so it may be a read error. This rearrangement joins TRBV5-4 to TRBJ2-7; D may match TRBD1 or TRBD2 (5 bases each). Trimming cost V 3 bases and J 5 bases, with 21 bases left between them. Germline V lookup: CDR1 SGHNT, CDR2 YYREEE (reference sequence). This CDR3 contains 16 residues. The CDR3 DNA reads TGTGCCAGCAGCTCATACCCCGGGACCGGGATTGACGAGCAGTACTTC. This codes for CASSSYPGTGIDEQYF.